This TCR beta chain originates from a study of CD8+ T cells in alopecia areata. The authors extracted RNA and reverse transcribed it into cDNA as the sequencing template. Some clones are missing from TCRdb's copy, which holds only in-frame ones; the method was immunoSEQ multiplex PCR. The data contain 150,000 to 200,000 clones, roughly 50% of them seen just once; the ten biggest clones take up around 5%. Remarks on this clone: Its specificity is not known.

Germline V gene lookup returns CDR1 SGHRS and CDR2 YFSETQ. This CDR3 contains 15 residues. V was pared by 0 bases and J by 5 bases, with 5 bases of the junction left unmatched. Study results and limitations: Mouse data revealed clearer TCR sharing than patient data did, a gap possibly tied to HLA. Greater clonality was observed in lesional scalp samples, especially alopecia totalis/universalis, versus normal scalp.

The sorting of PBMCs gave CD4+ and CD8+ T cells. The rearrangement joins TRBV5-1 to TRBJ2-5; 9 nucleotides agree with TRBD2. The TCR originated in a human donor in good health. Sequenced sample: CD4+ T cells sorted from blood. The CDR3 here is CASSLEVSGSETQYF. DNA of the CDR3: TGCGCCAGCAGCTTGGAGGTTAGCGGGAGCGAGACCCAGTACTTC. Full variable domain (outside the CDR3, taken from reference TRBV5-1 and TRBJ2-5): KAGVTQTPRYLIKTRGQQVTLSCSPISGHRSVSWYQQTPGQGLQFLFEYFSETQRNKGNFPGRFSGRQFSNSRSEMNVSTLELGDSALYLCASSLEVSGSETQYFGPGTRLLVL.